The entry that follows covers one TCR beta chain sequence. Its antigen has not been determined. No base quality information exists; no much larger clone differs at one position. The library was built by means of the immunoSEQ multiplex PCR assay. A mixture of 60 forward primers for TCR Vbeta segments and 13 reverse primers for TCR Jbeta segments was used in the multiplex PCR. A multiplex PCR assay on genomic DNA amplified the CDR3 region of rearranged TCR beta genes. On the Illumina HiSeq System, the amplified TCR beta libraries were sequenced as 87-base-pair reads. The original methods were these. Across the roughly 640 repertoires, a later analysis counted 78 million or so unique TCR beta chains, around 11 million of which were shared by at least two donors. Raw reads were error-corrected and collapsed into unique sequences by a nearest-neighbor algorithm in which closely related sequences were merged to remove PCR and sequencing errors. CDR3 sequences were aligned to IMGT reference sequences to assign V, D and J gene segments. Each retained sequence needed at least a six-nucleotide match to both a V gene segment and a J gene segment. Rearrangements were called productive when the CDR3 lacked stop codons and stayed in frame with V and J; all others were non-productive. CDR3 was defined by IMGT convention, running from the second conserved V-encoded cysteine to the conserved J-encoded phenylalanine. In an earlier analysis of around 600 of the donors, sequences lacking an unambiguous match to a single V gene segment were excluded. An earlier analysis of 587 of the donors called V segments functional above 56.7% productive rearrangements and segregating when the between-donor standard deviation exceeded 5%. A statistical classification framework was developed to diagnose cytomegalovirus status using the catalog of TCR beta chain sequences. A later analysis assigned V and J genes by comparing TCR nucleotide sequences with IMGT/GENE-DB human TR gene sequences. A later analysis assigned CDR3 sequences and most-parsimonious VDJ recombination scenarios with the TCRdist pipeline. In a later analysis, each TCR beta chain was defined by its CDR3 amino acid sequence together with its V-gene family, and reads lacking a unique V-gene family were excluded. As a way to deal with suspected cross-contamination and a sequencing artifact, a later analysis dropped 450 to 600 nucleotide sequences that were highly shared and had low generation probability. A later analysis calculated a clonal expansion index for each public chain from normalized within-repertoire ranks of inferred template counts. In a later analysis, generation probabilities were computed with a VDJ recombination model fitted to out-of-frame rearrangements, and the resulting probabilities were checked against IGoR. In a later analysis, TCR-TCR, TCR-HLA and TCR-CMV co-occurrence was scored with hypergeometric tests, and a repertoire-size bias correction was applied to TCR pairs. To estimate false discovery rates, a later analysis permuted the HLA or CMV assignments 20 times. In a later analysis, co-occurring TCRs were grouped using DBSCAN, and TCRdist sequence similarity was added for clustering within HLA-allele-positive subsets. Repertoires with fewer than 30,000 or more than 120,000 public chains, plus five repertoires with anomalous nucleotide sharing, were excluded from co-occurrence clustering. TCRdb mirrors the immuneACCESS table, restricted to in-frame sequences. Some clones are absent from its copies; in checked studies, under half trace to an unresolved V gene, and the reason for the others is unknown. The V and J calls and the clone size are those of that table, but D and trimming were determined from the DNA. The sample table holds around 180,000 clones, of which 70% to 90% were seen once. Around 2% of the sample rests with the top ten.

These data belong to a study of cytomegalovirus exposure and HLA in healthy donors (dated by TCRdb to about 2017). The study in broad terms: An earlier analysis of roughly 610 of the donors reported about 260 Gb of sequence data and some 110 million unique TCR beta sequences obtained from 150 million to 200 million T cells. Donor age, sex, ethnicity and CMV serostatus were collected together with the repertoire data. In addition to the first cohort of 500 to 850 subjects, a separate validation cohort of 130 or so different subjects was used. A few DR-DQ haplotypes were treated as single units for association and clustering because of strong linkage in the cohort. About 300 gigabases of sequencing data and approximately 80 million unique TCR sequences were included in an early release covering under 650 HLA-typed donors. The study aimed to test whether signatures of past pathogen exposure could be identified by cataloging public T cell receptors. The number of typed donors differed by locus: 629-630 for A, B, C, DRB1 and DQB1; approximately 520 for DQA1; 600 to 610 for DPA1; and around 470 for DPB1. The study profiled the T cell repertoires of under 700 subjects by immunosequencing and related them to cytomegalovirus serostatus. Rather than drawing on any new phenotypic data, the later analysis identified candidate immune exposures from TCR beta sequences and the way those sequences occurred across donors. To predict cytomegalovirus infection status, the study brought together high-throughput TCR immunosequencing, statistical association of individual TCRs with disease status, and machine learning. In an earlier analysis of 550 to 700 of the donors, high-throughput TCR beta sequencing was used to judge whether each TCR beta V gene segment behaved as functional or pseudogenic. Of the roughly 390 genotyped donors, approximately 81% were placed in the genetic ancestry cluster associated with self-reported Caucasian donors. On average, roughly 240,000 unique TCR beta nucleotide sequences were sequenced per donor among 300 to 500 genotyped donors of the cohort, with about 19% of those sequences being non-productive. HLA typing covered class I and class II loci at four-digit resolution. A later analysis re-examined previously published TCR beta repertoires from roughly 720 donors and added high-resolution HLA genotyping to investigate patterns of TCR occurrence. A later genetic analysis used genome-wide SNP genotypes for about 65% of the roughly 700 donors, treating that subset as a discovery cohort. Every discovery cohort repertoire had been produced on one sequencing platform.

The cohort was made up of hundreds of healthy bone marrow donors. At the time of sampling, all cohort members were nominally healthy, though unrecorded immune exposures were likely present. The donor tested CMV seropositive and was one of the 289 seropositive cohort members. A peripheral blood sample was collected from each donor, and TCR beta sequencing was performed on peripheral blood mononuclear cells. Genomic DNA extraction from the blood cell samples was performed with the Qiagen DNeasy Blood Extraction Kit. The full study reports these points: Some IMGT-functional V segments, including TRBV6-2 and TRBV6-3, could not be distinguished by the 87-base-pair reads and were therefore excluded. A later analysis found that most CMV-associated TCR beta chains appeared HLA-restricted, with HLA associations seemingly driven largely by CMV exposure. The study listed 150 to 200 TCR beta chains as associated with cytomegalovirus. Correlated functional status among segregating V segments might be attributable to linkage disequilibrium, but an unknown experimental factor could not be ruled out. For the cohort, immune exposure information was limited to CMV serostatus. According to a later analysis, parvovirus B19, influenza, CMV and Epstein-Barr virus appeared linked to several top co-occurrence clusters. Most TCR sequences were observed very rarely across donors, whereas some public TCRs were present in many individuals. In a later genetic analysis, fewer N-insertions in productive TCRs were reported among donors in an Asian-associated ancestry cluster than the approximately 710-donor mean. In a later genetic analysis, a missense DCLRE1C variant was associated with V-gene and J-gene trimming of TCR beta chains, and the association was replicated in an independent cohort. In a later analysis, about 17,000 TCR beta sequences were associated with specific HLA alleles at a false discovery rate of 0.05. The earlier analysis of about 600 of the donors excluded about 16 rarely observed V segments, including chromosome 9 orphons, because counts were too low. In a later analysis, HLA-associated TCR beta chains were found to be more clonally expanded and to have lower generation probabilities than equally common non-associated chains. The classifier was reported to diagnose cytomegalovirus status with high specificity and sensitivity in both the original and validation cohorts. Roughly uniform sequencing depth across donors was assumed in presence/absence analyses, although this assumption may not hold. Because some donors lacked HLA typing at each locus, the association tests relied only on the typed subset. A later analysis found that TCR association rates varied across HLA loci, with DRB1 alleles showing the most associated TCRs and HLA-C alleles the fewest. In an earlier analysis of around 500 of the donors, most TCR beta V segments appeared in productive rearrangements about 87% or about 30% of the time, broadly matching IMGT annotations. A further reported finding was that TCR beta sequences accurately predicted the HLA-A and HLA-B alleles for most subjects in the first cohort. Assigning TCR associations to individual alleles was difficult when HLA alleles, especially DR and DQ, strongly co-occurred. The authors suggested that the approach could potentially be generalized to other disease states and immunological phenotypes. In this cohort, only TCR beta chains were sequenced, and detectable features were limited by the absence of alpha or paired-chain data. The sequencing pipeline was judged likely to have produced a cluster of highly shared sequence variants as a technical artifact. In vitro tests confirmed that a few of the cytomegalovirus-associated TCR beta chains recognize cytomegalovirus antigens.

The V and J ends are trimmed by 8 bases and 0 bases, leaving 14 bases between them. The germline V gene supplies CDR1 MNHNS and CDR2 SASEGT. Spanning cysteine to phenylalanine, the CDR3 consists of 14 amino acids. Just the 42-base CDR3 DNA is kept, in frame starting at base 1. The origin of this receptor is a woman aged 18 to 35 in good health and CMV-seropositive. What was sequenced was PBMCs. The V gene is TRBV6-1 and the J gene is TRBJ2-7; possibly the D gene is TRBD1, per 5 matching bases. The nucleotide sequence reads as follows: TGTGCCAGCGTCTTGGGGCTTGGCTCCTACGAGCAGTACTTC. This codes for CASVLGLGSYEQYF.